The sequence of this T cell receptor beta chain was determined in a study of T cells in Graves' hyperthyroidism and ophthalmopathy. Looking at the study overall: Blood was drawn when the patient was first diagnosed and still untreated.

TCR beta CDR3 region amplification was performed from RNA transcripts. The HTBI primer set served for first-round RT-PCR of the TCR CDR3. Each CDR3 protein is one row after TCRdb ran MiXCR on the multiplex PCR reads. Of 400,000 to 550,000 distinct CDR3 sequences in the sample, less than 25% were seen once. The CDR3 contains 13 residues. Unmatched junction bases numbered 5, after V lost 0 bases and J lost 15 bases. Germline V CDR1 and CDR2: SGHTA, FQGNSA. This clonotype occurred many times. Antigen specificity is unknown. The study's findings and limits: The model made its ophthalmopathy prediction, and onset followed a median 6.5 months later.

Diagnoses were made from clinical symptoms, serum measures (thyroxine and TRAb), thyroid ultrasound and orbital computed tomography. The clonotype comes from a woman under 40 with Graves' ophthalmopathy. The sequencing sample was made of blood. This chain uses TRBV7-2 with TRBJ1-4, with 9 bases that match TRBD1. This CDR3 reads CASSLAGDRAVFF. CDR3 nucleotides: TGTGCCAGCAGCTTAGCTGGGGACAGGGCGGTGTTTTTT.